Presented here are 25 T cell receptor beta chains from one specimen sequenced in a study of cytomegalovirus exposure and HLA in healthy donors. It was with 60 Vbeta and 13 Jbeta primers that the PCR ran. Profiled with immunoSEQ multiplex PCR; TCRdb holds only in-frame clones, not every one. The sample lists tens of thousands of clones, about 78% occurring once. The sample consisted of PBMCs. The receptors were gathered from a male donor in good health and CMV-seronegative.

This clone appeared a few times. The rearrangement joins TRBV27 to TRBJ1-1; the D gene is possibly TRBD1 (5 bases). V was clipped by 3 bases and J by 2 bases, with 7 bases between them. CDR3 length: 13 amino acids. Germline V CDR1 and CDR2: MNHEY, SMNVEV (reference sequence). The CDR3 region has the DNA TGTGCCAGCAGTTTTAGGGGAAACACTGAAGCTTTCTTT. Encoded protein: CASSFRGNTEAFF.

The CDR3 protein is CASSWGLAGGKETQYF. The CDR3 DNA reads as TGTGCCAGCAGCTGGGGACTAGCGGGGGGAAAAGAGACCCAGTACTTC. The chain couples TRBV5-4 to TRBJ2-5; 15 bases agree with TRBD2. CDR1 is SGHNT, CDR2 YYREEE, per germline (reference sequence). The CDR3 consists of 16 residues. V was clipped by 3 bases and J by 3 bases; unmatched bases: 3.

V gene TRBV7-2 combines with J gene TRBJ1-1, with 7 bases fitting TRBD1. The V and J ends lost 2 bases and 0 bases, in that order; junction bases with no gene match: 3. Germline V gene sequence: CDR1 SGHTA, CDR2 FQGNSA. There are 15 residues in the CDR3. The CDR3 reads CASSLYRGLNTEAFF. The CDR3 DNA sequence: TGTGCCAGCAGCTTATACAGGGGTTTGAACACTGAAGCTTTCTTT.

The genes are TRBV18 and TRBJ2-7; weak D call: TRBD2 (7 bases). The CDR3 has 13 amino acids. Germline V lookup: CDR1 KGHSH, CDR2 LQKENI. V was shortened by 5 bases and J by 5 bases, with 13 bases between the two germline ends. The CDR3 coding sequence is TGTGCCAGCTCAACCCAGGGGAGGGACGAGCAGTACTTC. It specifies CASSTQGRDEQYF.

The V gene is TRBV5-1, the J gene TRBJ2-1; tentative D call: TRBD2 (6 bases). Trimming removed 5 bases from V and 2 bases from J, with 17 bases in between. Looked up from germline, CDR1 is SGHRS and CDR2 is YFSETQ. CDR3 length equals 16 residues. The CDR3 bases are TGCGCCAGCAGTGGGCGGGTAGCGGCCACCTACAATGAGCAGTTCTTC. It codes for CASSGRVAATYNEQFF.

This chain joins TRBV5-1 and TRBJ2-7; 7 bases are shared with TRBD2. There are 15 residues in the CDR3. Germline V gene lookup returns CDR1 SGHRS and CDR2 YFSETQ. Trimming cost V 4 bases and J 4 bases; bases outside gene matches: 11. The CDR3 nucleotides are TGCGCCAGCAGCGTTGGTCCGCGGGAGTCGTACGAGCAGTACTTC. The encoded protein is CASSVGPRESYEQYF.

The sample holds a few counts of this clone. This rearrangement joins TRBV2 to TRBJ2-7; 7 nucleotides match TRBD2. The CDR3 runs to 15 residues. V shed 8 bases, J shed 4 bases, and the junction held 14 bases outside the gene matches. Germline V gene sequence: CDR1 SNHLY, CDR2 FYNNEI. The CDR3 sequence: CASQLGSAGAYEQYF. In DNA form, the CDR3 reads TGTGCCAGCCAACTTGGTTCGGCGGGAGCTTACGAGCAGTACTTC.

This chain connects TRBV5-6 to TRBJ2-7, with 7 bases lining up with TRBD1. The V segment lost 2 bases and the J segment 3 bases; nucleotides outside the gene matches: 14. The CDR3 sequence is 17 residues long. Germline CDR1 reads SGHDT; CDR2 reads YYEEEE. The CDR3: CASSLYRGNQKGYEQYF. The CDR3 DNA reads as TGTGCCAGCAGCTTATACAGGGGAAACCAAAAAGGCTACGAGCAGTACTTC.

V usage is TRBV5-1 and J usage is TRBJ2-3; TRBD2 matches 7 bases. The CDR3 length is 16 residues. Unmatched junction bases numbered 5, after V lost 0 bases and J lost 1 base. Germline V gives CDR1 SGHRS, CDR2 YFSETQ. DNA for the CDR3: TGCGCCAGCAGCTTGGCCTGGGAGGGAGGCACAGATACGCAGTATTTT. Protein: CASSLAWEGGTDTQYF.

V gene TRBV7-9 combines with J gene TRBJ2-5; D may be TRBD2 (5 bases). The CDR3 spans 14 residues. Germline V CDR1 and CDR2: SEHNR, FQNEAQ (reference sequence). V was cut by 1 base and J by 4 bases, with 10 bases left in between. CDR3 amino acids: CASSLGSAGETQYF. The CDR3 DNA sequence: TGTGCCAGCAGCTTAGGATCCGCGGGAGAGACCCAGTACTTC.

The chain joins TRBV2 to TRBJ2-1; 7 bases map to TRBD2. Per the germline V gene, CDR1 is SNHLY and CDR2 is FYNNEI. CDR3 size: 14 residues. V lost 4 bases to trimming and J lost 10 bases; unmatched junction nucleotides: 10. The CDR3 spells CASSVSGGSGEQFF. The CDR3 DNA follows: TGTGCCAGCAGTGTCTCAGGCGGTAGCGGGGAGCAGTTCTTC.

The V call is TRBV6-1, the J call TRBJ2-3; 11 bases agree with TRBD2. The CDR3 covers 16 residues. The germline gives CDR1 MNHNS, CDR2 SASEGT. V dropped 4 bases and J dropped 5; count of bases not matched to a gene: 8. Written as DNA, the CDR3 is TGTGCCAGCAGTGGGTCGACTAGCGGGATAGGAGATACGCAGTATTTT. Translation: CASSGSTSGIGDTQYF.

The chain links TRBV6-6 to TRBJ1-2, with D possibly being TRBD1 (6 bases). The germline CDR1 and CDR2 sequences are MNHNY and SVGAGI (reference sequence). V shed 6 bases and J shed 6 bases, with 11 bases lying between them. The CDR3 covers 12 residues. The CDR3 sequence is CASSATGDGYTF. In DNA, the CDR3 is TGTGCCAGCAGCGCGACAGGTGATGGCTACACCTTC.

The count of this clone is one. The rearrangement uses TRBV30 and TRBJ2-7, with 10 bases lining up with TRBD1. The J segment lost 1 base and the V segment lost 6 bases, leaving 6 bases of the junction unmatched. The CDR3 sequence is 14 residues long. CDR1 is GTSNPN, CDR2 SVGIG, per germline (reference sequence). CDR3 bases: TGTGCCTGCCACCGGGACAGGGGTTCCTACGAGCAGTACTTC. Translated, it gives CACHRDRGSYEQYF.

This chain joins TRBV30 and TRBJ2-1, with TRBD2 matching 8 bases. Trimming removed 1 base from V and 0 bases from J; junction bases left unmatched: 2. The CDR3 length is 15 residues. CDR1 is GTSNPN, CDR2 SVGIG, per germline (reference sequence). CDR3 DNA: TGTGCCTGGAGTGCGGGGGGGGCCTCCTACAATGAGCAGTTCTTC. Its protein is CAWSAGGASYNEQFF.

The J gene is TRBJ1-2, the V gene TRBV5-1, with D possibly TRBD1 on 5 matching bases. Per the germline V gene, CDR1 is SGHRS and CDR2 is YFSETQ. V was clipped by 5 bases and J by 4 bases, with 12 bases between them. The CDR3 sequence is 13 residues long. Written as DNA, the CDR3 is TGCGCCAGCAGTTCGACAGTAAGCTATGGCTACACCTTC. This codes for CASSSTVSYGYTF.

The chain recombines TRBV29-1 with TRBJ1-2; the D gene is possibly TRBD1 (5 bases). The CDR3 consists of 11 residues. V was pared by 3 bases and J by 11 bases, with 13 bases between. Germline assignment: CDR1 SQVTM and CDR2 ANQGSEA. In DNA form, the CDR3 reads TGCAGCGTTGATATGGACATTGGTTACACCTTC. Protein sequence: CSVDMDIGYTF.

V gene TRBV7-9 combines with J gene TRBJ1-2, with D maybe TRBD1 (5 bases). This CDR3 comprises 14 residues. Germline CDR1 is SEHNR and CDR2 is FQNEAQ (reference sequence). The ends were cut back, 5 bases at V and 8 bases at J, with 18 bases in the middle. The CDR3 nucleotides read TGTGCCAGCAGCCGCGGTGATGGGGCGGGGGGCTACACCTTC. It translates to CASSRGDGAGGYTF.

The J gene is TRBJ2-1, the V gene TRBV5-1; possible D gene TRBD1, 5 bases. Germline V gene sequence: CDR1 SGHRS, CDR2 YFSETQ. This CDR3 region has 13 residues. Trimming took 0 bases from V and 8 from J, leaving 9 bases between them. Here the CDR3 DNA reads TGCGCCAGCAGCTTGGACAGGAACCATGAGCAGTTCTTC. Translating gives CASSLDRNHEQFF.

This clone was counted once. The chain carries TRBV7-9 and TRBJ2-2; D perhaps matches TRBD1 (6 bases). The CDR3 consists of 16 residues. Germline lookup yields CDR1 SEHNR and CDR2 FQNEAQ (reference sequence). V was clipped by 5 bases and J by 0 bases, with 13 bases between them. The CDR3 coding sequence is TGTGCCAGCAGCCCCCGGGACATCTCGAACACCGGGGAGCTGTTTTTT. This gives the protein CASSPRDISNTGELFF.

The chain has TRBV5-1 and TRBJ2-3; 10 bases line up with TRBD1. Unmatched junction bases numbered 9, after V lost 0 bases and J lost 5 bases. This CDR3 contains 17 residues. Per the germline V gene, CDR1 is SGHRS and CDR2 is YFSETQ. The CDR3 spells CASSLAGGQGTGDTQYF. The CDR3 DNA reads as TGCGCCAGCAGCTTGGCCGGGGGACAGGGGACAGGAGATACGCAGTATTTT.

This rearrangement joins TRBV5-8 to TRBJ2-4; TRBD1 matches 7 bases. CDR1 and CDR2 (germline): SGHTS, YDEGEE. The length of the CDR3 is 14 residues. V shed 5 bases and J 4 bases; nucleotides not matched to a gene: 6. The CDR3 DNA reads as TGTGCCAGCAGACGAACGGACAGGAAAAACATTCAGTACTTC. Protein sequence: CASRRTDRKNIQYF.

This chain joins TRBV29-1 and TRBJ2-7; 8 bases agree with TRBD1. The CDR3 covers 13 residues. CDR1 and CDR2 from the germline V gene are SQVTM and ANQGSEA. The junction had 4 bases not matched to a gene; V was cut back by 6 bases and J by 0 bases. This CDR3 reads CSVGTGSSYEQYF. The CDR3 DNA follows: TGCAGCGTCGGGACAGGTTCCTCCTACGAGCAGTACTTC.

This chain joins TRBV5-1 and TRBJ1-2; 8 nucleotides line up with TRBD1. Trimming cost V 0 bases and J 4 bases; bases outside gene matches: 8. Germline V gene lookup returns CDR1 SGHRS and CDR2 YFSETQ. The length of the CDR3 is 16 residues. The CDR3 sequence is CASSLVGSGGTYGYTF. The CDR3 DNA follows: TGCGCCAGCAGCTTGGTAGGTTCAGGGGGCACCTATGGCTACACCTTC.

To note about this clone: An end of the junction does not agree with germline; a read error may underlie this. The chain couples TRBV14 to TRBJ1-2; maybe TRBD1 (5 bases). Germline loops: CDR1 SGHDN, CDR2 FVKESK. The CDR3 totals 12 residues. This CDR3 reads CASSQGDYGYPF. The CDR3 DNA reads as TGTGCCAGCAGCCAAGGGGACTATGGCTACCCCTTC.